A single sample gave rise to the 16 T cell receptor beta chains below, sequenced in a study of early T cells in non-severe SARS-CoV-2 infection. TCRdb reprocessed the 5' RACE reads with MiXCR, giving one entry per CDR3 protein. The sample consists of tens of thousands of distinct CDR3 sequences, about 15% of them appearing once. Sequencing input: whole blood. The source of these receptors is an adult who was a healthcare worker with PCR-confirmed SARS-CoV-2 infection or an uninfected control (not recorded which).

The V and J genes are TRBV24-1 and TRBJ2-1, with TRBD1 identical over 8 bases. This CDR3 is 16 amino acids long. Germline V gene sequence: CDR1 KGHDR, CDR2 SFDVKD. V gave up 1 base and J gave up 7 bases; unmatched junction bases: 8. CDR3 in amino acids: CATSDFRGQDPNEQFF. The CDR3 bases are TGTGCCACCAGTGATTTTAGGGGACAGGATCCTAATGAGCAGTTCTTC.

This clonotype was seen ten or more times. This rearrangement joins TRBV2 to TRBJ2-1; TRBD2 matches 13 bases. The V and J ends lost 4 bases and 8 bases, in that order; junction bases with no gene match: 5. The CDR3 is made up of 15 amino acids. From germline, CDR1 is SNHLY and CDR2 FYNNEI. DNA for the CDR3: TGTGCCAGCAGTGGGACTAGCGGGAGTGGCGATGAGCAGTTCTTC. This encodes CASSGTSGSGDEQFF.

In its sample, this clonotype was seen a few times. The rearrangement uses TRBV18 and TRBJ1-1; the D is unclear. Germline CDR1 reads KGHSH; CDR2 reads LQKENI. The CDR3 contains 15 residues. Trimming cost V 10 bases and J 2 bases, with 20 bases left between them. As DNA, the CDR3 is TGTGCCACCCTCCATGGGCCAGAACACAACACTGAAGCTTTCTTT. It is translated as CATLHGPEHNTEAFF. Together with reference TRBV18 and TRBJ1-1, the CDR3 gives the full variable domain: NAGVMQNPRHLVRRRGQEARLRCSPMKGHSHVYWYRQLPEEGLKFMVYLQKENIIDESGMPKERFSAEFPKEGPSILRIQQVVRGDSAAYFCATLHGPEHNTEAFFGQGTRLTVV.

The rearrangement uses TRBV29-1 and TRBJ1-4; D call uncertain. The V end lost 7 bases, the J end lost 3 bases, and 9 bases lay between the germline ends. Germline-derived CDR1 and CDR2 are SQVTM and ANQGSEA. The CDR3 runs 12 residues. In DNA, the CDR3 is TGCAGCGCGGTTGCACCTAATGAAAAACTGTTTTTT. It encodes CSAVAPNEKLFF. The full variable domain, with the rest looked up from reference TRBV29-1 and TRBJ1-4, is SAVISQKPSRDICQRGTSLTIQCQVDSQVTMMFWYRQQPGQSLTLIATANQGSEATYESGFVIDKFPISRPNLTFSTLTVSNMSPEDSSIYLCSAVAPNEKLFFGSGTQLSVL.

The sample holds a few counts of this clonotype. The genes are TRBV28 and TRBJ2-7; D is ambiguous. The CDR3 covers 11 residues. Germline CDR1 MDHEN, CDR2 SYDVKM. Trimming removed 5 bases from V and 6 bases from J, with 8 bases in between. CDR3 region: CASSGSREQYF. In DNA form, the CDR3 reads TGTGCCAGCAGTGGGTCCCGCGAGCAGTACTTC. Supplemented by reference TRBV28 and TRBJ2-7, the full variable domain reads DVKVTQSSRYLVKRTGEKVFLECVQDMDHENMFWYRQDPGLGLRLIYFSYDVKMKEKGDIPEGYSVSREKKERFSLILESASTNQTSMYLCASSGSREQYFGPGTRLTVT.

The CDR3 spells CASSIPPAGVYEQYF. The CDR3 bases are TGTGCCAGTAGTATACCACCAGCGGGAGTCTACGAGCAGTACTTC. The chain links TRBV19 to TRBJ2-7, with TRBD2 matching 8 bases. The CDR3 is 15 amino acids. Looked up from germline, CDR1 is LNHDA and CDR2 is SQIVND (reference sequence). The V segment lost 2 bases and the J segment 3 bases; nucleotides outside the gene matches: 6.

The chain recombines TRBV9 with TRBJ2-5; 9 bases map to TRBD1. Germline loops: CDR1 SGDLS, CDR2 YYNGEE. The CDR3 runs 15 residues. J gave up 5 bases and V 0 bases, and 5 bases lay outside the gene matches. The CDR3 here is CASSVATGGLETQYF. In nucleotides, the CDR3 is TGTGCCAGCAGCGTAGCCACAGGGGGCTTGGAGACCCAGTACTTC.

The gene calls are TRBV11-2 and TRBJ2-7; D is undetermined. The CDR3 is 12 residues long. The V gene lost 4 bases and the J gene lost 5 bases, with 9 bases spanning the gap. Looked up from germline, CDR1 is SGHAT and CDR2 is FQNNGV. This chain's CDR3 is CASSWNRNEQYF. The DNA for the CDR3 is TGTGCCAGCAGCTGGAACCGGAACGAGCAGTACTTC.

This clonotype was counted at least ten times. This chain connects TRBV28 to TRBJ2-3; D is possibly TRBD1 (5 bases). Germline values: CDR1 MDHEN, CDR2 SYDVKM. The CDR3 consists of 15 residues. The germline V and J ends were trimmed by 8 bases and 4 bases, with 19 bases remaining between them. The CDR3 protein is CASCLSKGFPDTQYF. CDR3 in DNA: TGTGCCAGCTGTCTCAGCAAGGGGTTTCCAGATACGCAGTATTTT.

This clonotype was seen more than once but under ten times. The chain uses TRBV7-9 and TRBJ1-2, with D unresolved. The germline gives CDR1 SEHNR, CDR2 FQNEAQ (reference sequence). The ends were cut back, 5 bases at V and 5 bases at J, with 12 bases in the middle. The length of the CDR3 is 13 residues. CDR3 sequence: CASSQGRKYGYTF. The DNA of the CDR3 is TGTGCCAGCAGCCAAGGCAGAAAATATGGCTACACCTTC.

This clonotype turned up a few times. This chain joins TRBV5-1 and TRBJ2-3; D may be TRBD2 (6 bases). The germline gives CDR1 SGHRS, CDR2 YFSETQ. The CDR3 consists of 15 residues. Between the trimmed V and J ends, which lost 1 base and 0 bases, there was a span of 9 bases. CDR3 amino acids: CASSLNSGSTDTQYF. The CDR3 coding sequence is TGCGCCAGCAGCTTGAACAGCGGGAGCACAGATACGCAGTATTTT. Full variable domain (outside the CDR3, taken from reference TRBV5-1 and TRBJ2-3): KAGVTQTPRYLIKTRGQQVTLSCSPISGHRSVSWYQQTPGQGLQFLFEYFSETQRNKGNFPGRFSGRQFSNSRSEMNVSTLELGDSALYLCASSLNSGSTDTQYFGPGTRLTVL.

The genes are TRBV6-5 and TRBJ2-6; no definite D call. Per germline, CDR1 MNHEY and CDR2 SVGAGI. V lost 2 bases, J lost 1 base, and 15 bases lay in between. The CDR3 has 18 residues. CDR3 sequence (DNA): TGTGCCAGCAGTTACGACCCGAAGGTGAGGTCTGGGGCCAACGTCCTGACTTTC. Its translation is CASSYDPKVRSGANVLTF.

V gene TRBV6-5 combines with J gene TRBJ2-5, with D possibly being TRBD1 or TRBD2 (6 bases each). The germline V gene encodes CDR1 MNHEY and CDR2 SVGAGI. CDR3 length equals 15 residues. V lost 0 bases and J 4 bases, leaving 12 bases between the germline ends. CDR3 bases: TGTGCCAGCAGTTACTCGTCCAGGGGAGGAGAGACCCAGTACTTC. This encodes CASSYSSRGGETQYF.

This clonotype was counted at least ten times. The chain's CDR3 is CASRDDTIDSQVMNTEAFF. The CDR3, as DNA: TGTGCCAGCAGGGACGATACGATCGACAGTCAGGTGATGAACACTGAAGCTTTCTTT. The chain recombines TRBV6-6 with TRBJ1-1; tentatively, D is TRBD1 (5 bases). Deletions cut 6 bases from V and 0 bases from J, with 26 bases between. The CDR3 covers 19 residues. Germline lookup yields CDR1 MNHNY and CDR2 SVGAGI (reference sequence).

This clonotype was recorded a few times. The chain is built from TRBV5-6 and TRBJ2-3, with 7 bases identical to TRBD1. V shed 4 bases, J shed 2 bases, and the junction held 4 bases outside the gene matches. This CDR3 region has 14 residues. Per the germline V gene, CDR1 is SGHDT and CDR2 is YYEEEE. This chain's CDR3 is CASSPDRVTDTQYF. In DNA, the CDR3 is TGTGCCAGCAGCCCTGACAGGGTCACAGATACGCAGTATTTT.

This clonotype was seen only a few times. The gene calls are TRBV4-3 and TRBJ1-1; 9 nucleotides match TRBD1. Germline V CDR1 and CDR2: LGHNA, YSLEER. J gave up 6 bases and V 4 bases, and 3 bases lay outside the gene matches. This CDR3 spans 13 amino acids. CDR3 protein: CASSPRTGAEAFF. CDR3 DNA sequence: TGCGCCAGCAGCCCCCGGACAGGGGCTGAAGCTTTCTTT.